These 10 T cell receptor beta chains originate from one sample sequenced in a study of radiation and T cells in renal cell carcinoma. Time point described: blood 2 weeks post-SBRT. Sample treatment: 15 Gy SBRT to primary tumor, nephrectomy 4 weeks later. Method: immunoSEQ multiplex PCR; TCRdb's copy keeps in-frame clones and lacks some. The profile shows some 130,000 clones, 81% of them singletons. The specimen comprised blood, sampled from a patient whose treatment included radiotherapy and nephrectomy. Receptor source: a woman aged 55-70 years with renal cell carcinoma.

The chain is built from TRBV20-1 and TRBJ2-1; the D is unclear. The CDR3 spans 11 residues. The V end was cut by 5 bases, the J end by 10 bases, with 12 bases between. CDR1 is DFQATT, CDR2 SNEGSKA, per germline (reference sequence). The CDR3 bases are TGCAGTGCTCGATCTTTCGGGGAGCAGTTCTTC. Its translation: CSARSFGEQFF.

This rearrangement joins TRBV5-4 to TRBJ1-4, with TRBD1 matching 8 bases. This CDR3 contains 15 residues. The germline gives CDR1 SGHNT, CDR2 YYREEE (reference sequence). V shed 5 bases and J 3 bases; nucleotides not matched to a gene: 6. The CDR3 spells CASSHRGLANEKLFF. CDR3 sequence (DNA): TGTGCCAGCAGTCACAGGGGGTTGGCTAATGAAAAACTGTTTTTT.

This chain connects TRBV2 to TRBJ2-3; 9 nucleotides align to TRBD2. This CDR3 region has 16 residues. J gave up 5 bases and V 7 bases, and 13 bases lay outside the gene matches. In germline, CDR1 is SNHLY, CDR2 FYNNEI. The CDR3 is CASTLAGGAGGDTQYF. The CDR3 DNA follows: TGTGCCAGCACTCTGGCGGGGGGGGCCGGCGGAGATACGCAGTATTTT.

The V and J genes are TRBV11-3 and TRBJ1-1, with D tentatively TRBD1 (6 bases). The CDR3 spans 13 residues. Trimming removed 4 bases from V and 3 bases from J, with 9 bases in between. Germline V CDR1 and CDR2: SGHNT, YENEEA. CDR3 sequence: CASSYRGDTEAFF. The CDR3 DNA reads TGTGCCAGCAGCTATAGGGGGGACACTGAAGCTTTCTTT.

This clone was counted at least ten times. This chain connects TRBV18 to TRBJ1-2, with D unresolved. Germline CDR1 reads KGHSH; CDR2 reads LQKENI. The CDR3 contains 16 residues. V shed 1 base and J shed 0 bases, with 12 bases lying between them. Here the CDR3 reads CASSPLHGQANYGYTF. In DNA, the CDR3 is TGTGCCAGCTCACCACTGCATGGCCAAGCTAACTATGGCTACACCTTC.

This CDR3 reads CASSEGGSGANVLTF. The CDR3 DNA is TGTGCCAGCAGTGAAGGCGGATCTGGGGCCAACGTCCTGACTTTC. The gene calls are TRBV2 and TRBJ2-6; D unclear. The CDR3 loop spans 15 amino acids. V lost 1 base to trimming and J lost 1 base, with 5 bases between them. Germline V gene sequence: CDR1 SNHLY, CDR2 FYNNEI.

The J gene is TRBJ2-5, the V gene TRBV6-1; perhaps D is TRBD1 or TRBD2 (5 bases each). CDR3 length: 14 amino acids. Per the germline V gene, CDR1 is MNHNS and CDR2 is SASEGT. V lost 6 bases to trimming and J lost 3 bases, with 14 bases between them. The CDR3, as DNA: TGTGCCAGCAGGTGGGGGTACGGTGAAGAGACCCAGTACTTC. Amino acids: CASRWGYGEETQYF.

The chain has TRBV11-2 and TRBJ1-1, with D possibly TRBD1 on 5 matching bases. Trimming pared 1 base from V and 2 bases from J, leaving 8 bases between. The CDR3 totals 14 residues. Germline CDR1 SGHAT, CDR2 FQNNGV. The CDR3 coding sequence is TGTGCCAGCAGCTTAGTAGGGGTCAACACTGAAGCTTTCTTT. Its translation: CASSLVGVNTEAFF.

The chain carries TRBV4-1 and TRBJ2-7; 11 bases agree with TRBD1. This CDR3 is 15 amino acids long. Unmatched junction bases numbered 7, after V lost 4 bases and J lost 5 bases. CDR1 and CDR2 from the germline V gene are MGHRA and YSYEKL. The CDR3 DNA follows: TGCGCCAGCAGCCCCCCGGGACAGGGGGGCCACGAGCAGTACTTC. Its protein is CASSPPGQGGHEQYF.

This clone was seen a few times. This rearrangement joins TRBV11-2 to TRBJ2-7; 8 positions agree with TRBD2. CDR1 and CDR2 (germline): SGHAT, FQNNGV. The CDR3 runs to 15 residues. Trimming removed 0 bases from V and 3 bases from J; junction bases left unmatched: 4. CDR3 DNA: TGTGCCAGCAGCTTAGATAGCGGGAATGACTACGAGCAGTACTTC. This gives the protein CASSLDSGNDYEQYF.